The entry that follows covers one T cell receptor (beta chain) sequence. Its target antigen remains unknown. Nothing much larger sits one base from this clone, and base qualities are not available. These data come from a study of regulatory and conventional T cells in RAG deficiency listed by TCRdb under 2017. Regarding the complete study: Hypomorphic RAG mutations in combined immunodeficiency or atypical SCID are frequently associated with autoimmunity. To compare the diversity and composition of the repertoires of Treg, conventional CD4+ and CD8+ T cells between RAG-deficient patients and healthy controls, the study applied high-throughput TCR beta sequencing. The study at large found these results: Rather than being bona fide Treg cells, the sorted CD25-high CD127-low cells in Omenn syndrome patients may represent peripherally activated cells. Unique TCR beta sequences from Treg cells were roughly 94-fold fewer in Omenn syndrome and CID/AS patients than controls, versus about 9.9-fold for other subsets. For some subjects, some analyses of T-cell subsets were not performed. Markedly lower Shannon entropy and higher Simpson indices were observed in RAG-deficient patients than in control T-cell subpopulations. Shorter CDR3 lengths were found in all patient T-cell subsets, and >80% Treg-Tconv repertoire overlap at nucleotide and amino acid level was observed in Omenn syndrome patients.

Based on the germline V gene (reference sequence), the CDR1 and CDR2 sequences are WNHNN and SYGVQD. The V end loses 0 bases and the J end loses 6 bases, and a stretch of 16 bases separates them. Taken from cysteine to phenylalanine, the CDR3 has 16 residues. Here the CDR3 DNA is all that survives: 48 bases in frame from base 1. Eight patients with RAG deficiency were studied, comprising one with SCID, two with Omenn syndrome and five with combined immunodeficiency or atypical SCID. CD8+ T cells lacking CD4 were purified from blood before genomic DNA extraction. Libraries were constructed by the immunoSEQ multiplex PCR assay. Genomic DNA from the sorted T-cell subsets was used to amplify and sequence rearranged TCR beta chain products. The study's processing was this. Shannon entropy and Simpson indices were used to measure the diversity of productive TCR beta rearrangements in each repertoire. To gauge clonal expansion, the frequencies of the 100 most abundant productive TCR beta clonotypes among total reads were added together. The TRB repertoires were evaluated with a self-reactivity index based on amino acid usage at CDR3beta positions 6 and 7. Two-way ANOVA was used for repertoire analyses, and Student t or Mann-Whitney tests were used for flow cytometric analyses. TCRdb re-hosts the immuneACCESS table, in-frame sequences only. Its copies lack some clones; in the studies checked, an unresolved V gene accounts for under half of them, and the cause for the rest is not known. The DNA gave D and trimming, while V, J and clone size come from that table. This sample holds more than 5,000 clones; approximately 90% were observed only once. The top ten hold under 50% of the sample.

This clonotype originated in a human donor with RAG deficiency presenting as severe combined immunodeficiency. The rearrangement joined TRBV10-1 to TRBJ2-3; 7 matching bases give a weak D call of TRBD1. Sample: CD8+ T cells sorted from blood. The base sequence is TGCGCCAGCAGTGAGTCTCCTAGCGAGGGGGCGGATACGCAGTATTTT. This encodes CASSESPSEGADTQYF.